The source of this T cell receptor (beta chain) is a study of shared clonotypes between healthy human individuals. Points from the study as a whole: The study's rarefaction showed incomplete sorted-subset sequencing despite large depth. Clonotype sharing across four donors was observed for around 4.5% of naive CD4 clonotypes.

In the study's own analysis: ImmunoSEQ yielded junction-only sequences lacking quality scores, so filtering differed. The data were produced by immunoSEQ multiplex PCR, yet TCRdb's version contains in-frame clones alone and is incomplete. V and J calls and clone size are those listed in that table; D and trimming were worked out from the DNA. The data contain millions of clones, around 96% of them singletons. The CDR3 contains 17 residues. Trimming removed 0 bases from V and 0 bases from J, with 14 bases in between. CDR1 and CDR2 (germline): MGHRA, YSYEKL. Worth noting for this clone: What it binds is not known.

Terminally differentiated effector memory CD45RA+ cells were excluded by CCR7 positive selection of CD45RO-negative cells. The chain couples TRBV4-1 to TRBJ2-5; TRBD2 might be the D (5 bases). The sequence derives from a man between 18 and 35 years old in good health. Material for sequencing was naive CD8+ T cells sorted from blood. The CDR3 DNA reads as TGCGCCAGCAGCCAAGAGAGGAGTCCGGGGTACCAAGAGACCCAGTACTTC. Encoded protein: CASSQERSPGYQETQYF.